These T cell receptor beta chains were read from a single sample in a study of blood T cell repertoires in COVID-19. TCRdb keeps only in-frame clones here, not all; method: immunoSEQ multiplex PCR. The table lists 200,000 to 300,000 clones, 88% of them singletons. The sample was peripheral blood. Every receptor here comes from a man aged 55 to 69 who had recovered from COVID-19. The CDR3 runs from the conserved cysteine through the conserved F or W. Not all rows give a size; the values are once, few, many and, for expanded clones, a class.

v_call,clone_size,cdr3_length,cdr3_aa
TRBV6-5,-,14,CASWEGRSTDTQYF
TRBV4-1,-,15,CASRGRGARFGEQFF
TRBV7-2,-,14,CASSLVLGAGEQYF
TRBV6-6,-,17,CASSRRPGPRVGQPQHF
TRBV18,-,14,CASSLDKRNTEAFF
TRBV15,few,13,CATSRDTTYQAFF
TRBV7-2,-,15,CASSSSRGGNQPQHF
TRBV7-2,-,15,CASSSNPTGDYGYTF
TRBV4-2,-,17,CASSQVVSVLEGTEAFF
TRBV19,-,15,CASTRDFGANQPQHF
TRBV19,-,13,CASSMWSSDTQYF
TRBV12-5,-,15,CAIQAPGLPDNEQFF
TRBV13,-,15,CASSSGTTGTGELFF
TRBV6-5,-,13,CASSLHSANTIYF
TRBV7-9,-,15,CASSLPGTGYNEQFF
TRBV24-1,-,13,CATSLGQYNEQFF
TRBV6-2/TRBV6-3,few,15,CASSSLRGGPETQYF
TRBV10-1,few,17,CASKAGGRGGSYNEQFF
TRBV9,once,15,CASSLTSGGAETQYF
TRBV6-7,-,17,CASILGITRDRYYEQYF
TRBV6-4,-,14,CASSAQEGSDIQYF
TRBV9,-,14,CASSLRDGTYEQYF
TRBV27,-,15,CASRLGQGSPYGYTF
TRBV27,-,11,CASNSGAEQYF
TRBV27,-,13,CASNRTPGGEQFF
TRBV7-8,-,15,CASSGGLAGSGELFF
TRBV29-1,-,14,CSVTTSGNTDTQYF
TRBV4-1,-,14,CASSQDRFSYGYTF
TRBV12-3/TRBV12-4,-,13,CASSFGGHQPQHF
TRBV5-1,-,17,CASSSTTGGASHFGYTF
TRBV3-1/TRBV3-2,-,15,CASSPERERGNEQFF
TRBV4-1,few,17,CASSQERGGRATGELFF
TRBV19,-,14,CASSIGNRGAEAFF
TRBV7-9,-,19,CASSLGGYRGLGSTDTQYF
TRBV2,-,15,CASSEQAGGLDEQFF
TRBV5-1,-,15,CASSLGGLGTDTQYF
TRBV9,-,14,CASSEEYSGYEQYF
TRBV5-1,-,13,CASRGGSYNEQFF
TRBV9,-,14,CASGTSGEQGTQYF
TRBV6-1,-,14,CASSEVGGKQPQHF
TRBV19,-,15,CASSAQTGPGYEQYF
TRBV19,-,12,CASRDSLSPLHF
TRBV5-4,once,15,CASSISGTEAYEQYF
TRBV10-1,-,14,CASSGGGSQETQYF
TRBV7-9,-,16,CASSKGLAGGPDTQYF
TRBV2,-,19,CASSEFPGQPDIYNSPLHF
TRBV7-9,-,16,CASSLAGGDRAYGYTF
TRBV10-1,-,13,CASARRGNSPLHF
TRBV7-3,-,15,CASSLKAGGNTEAFF
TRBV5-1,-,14,CASSLGAGKNEQYF
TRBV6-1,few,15,CASSERQGGNQPQHF
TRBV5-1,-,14,CASSAGGPQETQYF
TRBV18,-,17,CASSHRTRPMDTGELFF
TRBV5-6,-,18,CASSLVSGGAFYTDTQYF